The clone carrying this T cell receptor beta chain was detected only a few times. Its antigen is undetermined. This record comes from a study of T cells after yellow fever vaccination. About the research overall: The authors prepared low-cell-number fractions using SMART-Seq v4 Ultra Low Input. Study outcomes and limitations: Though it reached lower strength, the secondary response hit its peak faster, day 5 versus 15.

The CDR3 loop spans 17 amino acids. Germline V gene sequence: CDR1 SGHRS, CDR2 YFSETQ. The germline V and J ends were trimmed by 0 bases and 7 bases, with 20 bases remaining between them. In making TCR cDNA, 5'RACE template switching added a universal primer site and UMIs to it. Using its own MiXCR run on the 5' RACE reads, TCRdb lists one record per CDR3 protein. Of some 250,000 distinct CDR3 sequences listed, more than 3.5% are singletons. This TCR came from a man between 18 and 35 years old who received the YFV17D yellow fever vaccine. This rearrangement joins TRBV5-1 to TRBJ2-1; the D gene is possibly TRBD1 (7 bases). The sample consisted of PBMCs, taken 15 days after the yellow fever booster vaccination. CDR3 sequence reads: CASSLVTGALQGNEQFF. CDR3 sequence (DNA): TGCGCCAGCAGCTTGGTCACGGGGGCCCTACAGGGGAATGAGCAGTTCTTC.